The present T cell receptor beta chain was sequenced within a study of CD4 and CD8 cells across lung adenocarcinoma regions (dated by TCRdb to 2016 to 2019). Concerning the study at large: Intratumor heterogeneity of the T cell receptor repertoire was examined by comparing tumor centers with tumor margins.

Of note for this clonotype: Its antigen specificity is not known. Per-nucleotide qualities are absent, and no much larger clonotype sits a single base away.

To prepare the library, PCR was applied. Data came from a HiSeq X Ten. TCRdb took the public reads, trimmed them with fastp at Q25, ran MiXCR for clone calling and kept in-frame beta chains. Rows are combined by CDR3 protein, so each entry shows the most common genes and DNA. The sample contains 20,000 to 25,000 distinct CDR3 sequences, around 51% of them found a single time. The ten largest account for 27% of the sample. Patients with localized lung adenocarcinoma, a subtype of non-small cell lung cancer, were used as donors. The samples were taken from the centers of localized lung adenocarcinomas. CD8+ T cells from tumor tissue were profiled separately from CD4+ T cells for TCR repertoire analysis. Sequenced sample: CD8+ T cells from the center of a lung tumor. In the paper's terms, the cell subset or site label means: tumor center region. The clonotype originates from a female donor with lung adenocarcinoma. The CD4 and CD8 labels of this study may be unreliable.

CDR3 loop: CASGDQETQYF. The base sequence is TGTGCCAGCGGTGACCAAGAGACCCAGTACTTC. In this chain, TRBV27 is recombined with TRBJ2-5; too little of a D gene remains to name it. CDR1 MNHEY and CDR2 SMNVEV are derived from the germline V gene (reference sequence). The CDR3 has 11 amino acids, counting the end cysteine and phenylalanine. Only CDR3 DNA is held: 33 bases, read in frame from base 1. V was cut back by 8 bases and J by 0 bases, leaving a gap of 4 bases between them.